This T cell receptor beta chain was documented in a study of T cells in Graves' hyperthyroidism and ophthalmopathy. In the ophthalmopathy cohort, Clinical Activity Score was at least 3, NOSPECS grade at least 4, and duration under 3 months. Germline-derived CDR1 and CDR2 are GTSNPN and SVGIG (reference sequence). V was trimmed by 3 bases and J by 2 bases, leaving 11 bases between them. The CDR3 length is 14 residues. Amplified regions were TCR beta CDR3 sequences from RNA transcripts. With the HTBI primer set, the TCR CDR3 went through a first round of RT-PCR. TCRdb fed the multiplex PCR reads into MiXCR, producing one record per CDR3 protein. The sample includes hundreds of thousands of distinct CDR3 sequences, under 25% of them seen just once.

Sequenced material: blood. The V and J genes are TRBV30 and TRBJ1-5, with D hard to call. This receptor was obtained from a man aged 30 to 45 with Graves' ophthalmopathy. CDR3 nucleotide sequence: TGTGCCTGGAGCCATGGAATCGGCAATCAGCCCCAGCATTTT. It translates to CAWSHGIGNQPQHF. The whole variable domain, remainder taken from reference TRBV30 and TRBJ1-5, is SQTIHQWPATLVQPVGSPLSLECTVEGTSNPNLYWYRQAAGRGLQLLFYSVGIGQISSEVPQNLSASRPQDRQFILSSKKLLLSDSGFYLCAWSHGIGNQPQHFGDGTRLSIL.